The T cell receptor beta chain described here comes from a study of T cells after posttransplantation cyclophosphamide (dated by TCRdb to about 2016). Concerning the study at large: T cell repertoire reconstitution was tracked by TRB sequencing after myeloablative bone marrow transplantation in which posttransplantation cyclophosphamide was used as GVHD prophylaxis. Samples from 35 to 45 PTCy-treated patients, along with samples from 16 of their related bone marrow donors, underwent antigen receptor sequencing. Blood from all 30 or so PTCy patients who had 1-year posttransplant specimens underwent TRB sequencing. TRB sequencing was also done on up to about 3 additional blood samples from 2 to 5.2 years after transplant in 3 patients, and on pretransplant blood from 4 patients. Because TRA and TRB clonality correlated tightly in eight or nine samples, later TCR analyses were limited to TRB. Public TRB sequences were queried against a database of over 3,000 sequences associated with responses to pathogens, tumor antigens, self-antigens and alloantigens.

The paper as a whole reports these results and caveats: Donor-recipient similarity was low at 1-2 months but rose over the first year, and later blood repertoires were often dominated by donor CD8+ memory clones. The TRB repertoires of T cells infiltrating skin or GI tract showed only limited overlap with the TRB repertoires of T cells in blood. Across approximately 41 patients, TRB clonality was highly associated with recipient CMV seropositivity and CMV reactivation, and PTCy diversity was similar to diversity in CNI/methotrexate controls.

What this sample's treatment or condition label stands for: high-dose cyclophosphamide on days +3 and +4 as single-agent GVHD prophylaxis. Busulfan and fludarabine conditioning, a related or unrelated marrow graft, and cyclophosphamide on days +3 and +4 were given to PTCy patients. The PTCy-treated patients were enrolled in a prospective multi-institutional clinical trial. Peripheral blood and bone marrow mononuclear cells were isolated by Ficoll-Hypaque density centrifugation and were cryopreserved. CDR1 and CDR2, per the germline V gene (reference sequence), are SEHNR and FQNEAQ. The V end gives up 5 bases and the J end 2 bases, leaving 7 bases in the junction not matched to a gene. Counted from cysteine to phenylalanine, this CDR3 has 15 amino acids. Only the CDR3 DNA is retained, 45 bases long and in frame from the first base. This clone is regarded as medium-sized (0.01 to 0.1%). Its cognate antigen has yet to be identified. No per-base quality is available; no much larger clone lies one base away.

TRB sequencing was run on genomic DNA with either the immunoSEQ assay at survey resolution or the hsTCRB kit. As for the authors' bioinformatics: The immunoSEQ software was used for initial read processing, and the LymphoSeq R package was used for repertoire analyses. Clonality was computed as 1 minus normalized Shannon entropy, and a Gini coefficient was also calculated for each TRB dataset. To infer phenotypes in unsorted samples, TRB sequences from sorted subsets of the recipient or donor were mapped onto the unsorted samples of the same recipient. As stored in TCRdb, this immuneACCESS dataset retains in-frame rearrangements with V and J assigned. A fraction of the clones does not appear; measured against another copy, unresolved V genes explain less than half of the discrepancy, and the remainder lacks a known reason. From that table come the V and J calls and clone size; the DNA was used to work out D and trimming. Listed for this sample are roughly 6,200 clones, none observed only a single time. Less than 6.5% of the sample is in the top ten clones.

The chain is made from TRBV7-9 and TRBJ1-2, and TRBD1 aligns with 8 junction nucleotides. Specimen: PBMCs, collected after an allogeneic stem cell transplant with post-transplant cyclophosphamide. This receptor was obtained from a male patient in his thirties who received an allogeneic stem cell transplant from an unrelated donor, was CMV-positive, and had acute and chronic GVHD. Where a transplant has occurred, the graft donor may have supplied some of the T cells. The nucleotide sequence reads TGTGCCAGCAGCCTAGGACAGGGACCAAACTATGGCTACACCTTC. It encodes CASSLGQGPNYGYTF.